The 10 T cell receptor beta chains in this list originate from one sample, sequenced in a study of blood T cell repertoires in COVID-19. Profiling relied on immunoSEQ multiplex PCR, and the TCRdb table lists in-frame clones only, not all of them. Among 300,000 to 400,000 clones listed, roughly 90% were seen once. Input material: peripheral blood. Receptors were obtained from a woman aged 65 to 85 with COVID-19, enrolled during active disease.

The chain uses TRBV6-5 and TRBJ1-2, with 12 bases aligning to TRBD1. CDR1 and CDR2 (germline): MNHEY, SVGAGI. The V and J ends lost 2 bases and 3 bases, in that order; junction bases with no gene match: 1. The CDR3 sequence is 15 residues long. The CDR3 is CASSYGTGGDYGYTF. The CDR3 DNA reads as TGTGCCAGCAGTTACGGGACAGGGGGCGACTATGGCTACACCTTC.

The chain combines TRBV6-1 with TRBJ2-6; possible D gene TRBD1, 6 bases. The CDR3 is made up of 16 amino acids. V lost 1 base, J lost 2 bases, and 9 bases lay in between. Germline lookup yields CDR1 MNHNS and CDR2 SASEGT. Here the CDR3 reads CASSEGSGAGANVLTF. As DNA, the CDR3 is TGTGCCAGCAGTGAAGGTTCAGGGGCTGGGGCCAACGTCCTGACTTTC.

The chain joins TRBV7-2 to TRBJ1-2; D gene ambiguous. Germline CDR1 is SGHTA and CDR2 is FQGNSA. The CDR3 totals 15 residues. The V end was cut by 0 bases, the J end by 4 bases, with 12 bases between. The chain's CDR3 is CASSLAGSYAYGYTF. For the CDR3, the DNA is TGTGCCAGCAGCTTAGCGGGCAGCTACGCCTATGGCTACACCTTC. Supplemented by reference TRBV7-2 and TRBJ1-2, the full variable domain reads GAGVSQSPSNKVTEKGKDVELRCDPISGHTALYWYRQSLGQGLEFLIYFQGNSAPDKSGLPSDRFSAERTGGSVSTLTIQRTQQEDSAVYLCASSLAGSYAYGYTFGSGTRLTVV.

The gene calls are TRBV2 and TRBJ2-5; 10 bases agree with TRBD2. V was pared by 4 bases and J by 5 bases, with 7 bases of the junction left unmatched. The CDR3 consists of 15 residues. Germline V gene sequence: CDR1 SNHLY, CDR2 FYNNEI. DNA for the CDR3: TGTGCCAGCAGTGTCGAGCGGGGGGGCCTGGAGACCCAGTACTTC. Translation: CASSVERGGLETQYF.

The chain employs TRBV6-5 and TRBJ2-3; 8 positions match TRBD2. This CDR3 is built from 12 residues. Germline CDR1 is MNHEY and CDR2 is SVGAGI. With 7 bases clipped from V and 10 bases from J, the junction kept 7 bases outside the gene matches. CDR3 sequence: CASTPGGEAQYF. CDR3 in DNA: TGTGCCAGCACCCCCGGGGGGGAGGCGCAGTATTTT.

The chain carries TRBV30 and TRBJ1-2; 8 nucleotides align to TRBD1. Trimming took 3 bases from V and 8 from J; bases not matched to a gene: 8. The CDR3 spans 13 residues. Germline V gene data show CDR1 as GTSNPN and CDR2 as SVGIG (reference sequence). This CDR3 reads CAWREDRGQGYTF. CDR3 nucleotide sequence: TGTGCCTGGAGGGAAGACAGGGGACAGGGCTACACCTTC.

The sample holds a few counts of this clone. The V and J genes are TRBV21-1 and TRBJ2-3; the D segment call TRBD2 is taken from the table without a DNA check. TRBV21-1 is designated a pseudogene. The CDR3 covers 15 residues. The CDR3 protein is CASSKGGLASDTQYF. The CDR3 nucleotides are TGTGCCAGCAGCAAAGGTGGACTAGCGTCAGATACGCAGTATTTT.

This chain connects TRBV30 to TRBJ2-1; TRBD2 is a possible D gene (5 bases). The CDR3 consists of 14 residues. Germline V gene sequence: CDR1 GTSNPN, CDR2 SVGIG (reference sequence). V lost 4 bases and J 0 bases, leaving 10 bases between the germline ends. The DNA of the CDR3 is TGTGCCTGGAAGCCGGGGAGCTCCTACAATGAGCAGTTCTTC. Encoded protein: CAWKPGSSYNEQFF.

This clone was recorded once. V gene TRBV7-8 combines with J gene TRBJ1-2; possible D gene TRBD1, 6 bases. The CDR3 runs 17 residues. V gave up 2 bases and J gave up 6 bases, with 22 bases separating them. Germline CDR1 SGHVS, CDR2 FQNEAQ. The DNA for the CDR3 is TGTGCCAGCAGCTTAATGGGGGGGGCAGGGCTCCAAAATGGCTACACCTTC. It specifies CASSLMGGAGLQNGYTF.

The rearrangement joins TRBV7-3 to TRBJ2-3, with 11 positions matching TRBD2. Germline trimming cut 5 bases from V and 6 bases from J; bases unmatched to any gene: 7. Looked up from germline, CDR1 is SGHTA and CDR2 is FQGTGA. The CDR3 sequence is 15 residues long. The CDR3, as DNA: TGTGCCAGCAGCCTTAGCGGGGGGGCCTCGGATACGCAGTATTTT. Translating gives CASSLSGGASDTQYF.